This is a list of T cell receptor beta chains from one sample in a study of cytotoxic CD8 clonotypes in ibrutinib-treated CLL. Method: immunoSEQ multiplex PCR; TCRdb's copy keeps in-frame clones and lacks some. Of 200,000 to 250,000 clones in the sample, around 70% were seen once. Sequencing used PBMCs, obtained after 12 months of ibrutinib treatment. The receptors were sampled from a human donor with chronic lymphocytic leukemia. CDR3s include the opening cysteine and the closing phenylalanine or tryptophan. D genes are given only for firm matches. Rows may omit the clone size; those that give it use once, few, many or a size class.

j_call: TRBJ2-6
d_call: .
v_call: TRBV29-1
clone_size: .
cdr3_nt: TGCAGCGTTGAAACGCCACCTGGGGCCAACGTCCTGACTTTC
cdr3_aa: CSVETPPGANVLTF

j_call: TRBJ1-2
d_call: .
v_call: TRBV6-5
clone_size: .
cdr3_nt: TGTGCCAGCAGTCCTCAGGGGAACTATGGCTACACCTTC
cdr3_aa: CASSPQGNYGYTF

j_call: TRBJ1-5
d_call: .
v_call: TRBV6-6
clone_size: .
cdr3_nt: TGTGCCAGCAGGGTTAGCGGACAGACCAATCAGCCCCAGCATTTT
cdr3_aa: CASRVSGQTNQPQHF

j_call: TRBJ1-5
d_call: .
v_call: TRBV7-9
clone_size: once
cdr3_nt: TGTGCCAGCAGCTTACGGGGGAGTAGCAATCAGCCCCAGCATTTT
cdr3_aa: CASSLRGSSNQPQHF

j_call: TRBJ1-2
d_call: TRBD1
v_call: TRBV29-1
clone_size: few
cdr3_nt: TGCAGCGTTGGACAGGGGGCCTATGGCTACACCTTC
cdr3_aa: CSVGQGAYGYTF

j_call: TRBJ2-5
d_call: .
v_call: TRBV6-5
clone_size: .
cdr3_nt: TGTGCCAGCAGTTACTACGGGGATGAGACCCAGTACTTC
cdr3_aa: CASSYYGDETQYF

j_call: TRBJ2-3
d_call: TRBD1
v_call: TRBV7-2
clone_size: .
cdr3_nt: TGTGCCAGCAGCTTTTCACTACTCGGGACAGGCCCCACAGATACGCAGTATTTT
cdr3_aa: CASSFSLLGTGPTDTQYF

j_call: TRBJ1-2
d_call: .
v_call: TRBV4-1
clone_size: few
cdr3_nt: TGCGCCAGCAGGATGGGGGCAGGGAGTAACTATGGCTACACCTTC
cdr3_aa: CASRMGAGSNYGYTF

j_call: TRBJ1-1
d_call: .
v_call: TRBV7-2
clone_size: .
cdr3_nt: TGTGCCAGCAGCTTAATTGGCAGGGTGACTGAAGCTTTCTTT
cdr3_aa: CASSLIGRVTEAFF

j_call: TRBJ1-2
d_call: .
v_call: TRBV2
clone_size: .
cdr3_nt: TGTGCCAGCAGCGGGGACGAAAACTATGGCTACACCTTC
cdr3_aa: CASSGDENYGYTF

j_call: TRBJ2-7
d_call: .
v_call: TRBV9
clone_size: .
cdr3_nt: TGTGCCAGCAGCGTAGCGGTTAGCGGTTACGAGCAGTACTTC
cdr3_aa: CASSVAVSGYEQYF

j_call: TRBJ1-1
d_call: .
v_call: TRBV6-5
clone_size: .
cdr3_nt: TGTGCCAGCAATGGAGGGCGTCAGGGGATGTTCGGAGCTTTCTTT
cdr3_aa: CASNGGRQGMFGAFF

j_call: TRBJ2-1
d_call: .
v_call: TRBV9
clone_size: once
cdr3_nt: TGTGCCAGCAGCGTAGCTGGGACGCTTGGGCAGTTCTTC
cdr3_aa: CASSVAGTLGQFF

j_call: TRBJ2-3
d_call: TRBD1
v_call: TRBV5-1
clone_size: .
cdr3_nt: TGCGCCAGCAGCGGAGACAGGGGTTGGGATACGCAGTATTTT
cdr3_aa: CASSGDRGWDTQYF

j_call: TRBJ2-1
d_call: .
v_call: TRBV7-2
clone_size: .
cdr3_nt: TGTGCCAGCAGTTTTCACAATGAGCAGTTCTTC
cdr3_aa: CASSFHNEQFF

j_call: TRBJ1-6
d_call: TRBD1
v_call: TRBV5-1
clone_size: once
cdr3_nt: TGCGCCAGCAGCTGGGCCGGGACAGGGGTCGGAAGCTCCTATAATTCACCCCTCCACTTT
cdr3_aa: CASSWAGTGVGSSYNSPLHF

j_call: TRBJ2-1
d_call: .
v_call: TRBV19
clone_size: .
cdr3_nt: TGTGCCAGTACCAGACAGGCCCTCAGCTCCTACAATGAGCAGTTCTTC
cdr3_aa: CASTRQALSSYNEQFF

j_call: TRBJ2-2
d_call: TRBD1
v_call: TRBV5-1
clone_size: few
cdr3_nt: TGCGCCAGCAGCATAGACAGGGTCGGGGAGCTGTTTTTT
cdr3_aa: CASSIDRVGELFF

j_call: TRBJ2-7
d_call: TRBD2
v_call: TRBV5-1
clone_size: once
cdr3_nt: TGCGCCAGCAGCTTGGTCCTAGCGGGAGGCGGTGAGCAGTACTTC
cdr3_aa: CASSLVLAGGGEQYF

j_call: TRBJ1-4
d_call: .
v_call: TRBV6-5
clone_size: .
cdr3_nt: TGTGCCAGCAGTTACTCTCCAAAACTTTATGAAAAACTGTTTTTT
cdr3_aa: CASSYSPKLYEKLFF

j_call: TRBJ1-5
d_call: .
v_call: TRBV9
clone_size: .
cdr3_nt: TGTGCCAGCAGCCGAACCGGCGATCACCAGCCCCAGCATTTT
cdr3_aa: CASSRTGDHQPQHF

j_call: TRBJ1-2
d_call: .
v_call: TRBV15
clone_size: .
cdr3_nt: TGTGCCACCAGCCCTACCCGGGGGGGAGAGGGCTACACCTTC
cdr3_aa: CATSPTRGGEGYTF

j_call: TRBJ2-7
d_call: TRBD1
v_call: TRBV5-5
clone_size: .
cdr3_nt: TGTGCCAGCAGCGCGCGACAGGGGGGACCCTACGAGCAGTACTTC
cdr3_aa: CASSARQGGPYEQYF

j_call: TRBJ1-4
d_call: .
v_call: TRBV7-2
clone_size: .
cdr3_nt: TGTGCCAGCACCGTTGACGGCCACAATGAAAAACTGTTTTTT
cdr3_aa: CASTVDGHNEKLFF

j_call: TRBJ1-2
d_call: .
v_call: TRBV10-2
clone_size: .
cdr3_nt: TGCGCCAGCAGTGATCGGACAGCCAATAACTATGGCTACACCTTC
cdr3_aa: CASSDRTANNYGYTF

j_call: TRBJ1-5
d_call: .
v_call: TRBV5-6
clone_size: .
cdr3_nt: TGTGCCAGCAGCTTCCGGGGGAGCAGCAATCAGCCCCAGCATTTT
cdr3_aa: CASSFRGSSNQPQHF

j_call: TRBJ2-1
d_call: .
v_call: TRBV5-1
clone_size: .
cdr3_nt: TGCGCCAGCAGCTTGGGCAGGGGCAATGAGCAGTTCTTC
cdr3_aa: CASSLGRGNEQFF

j_call: TRBJ1-1
d_call: .
v_call: TRBV14
clone_size: .
cdr3_nt: TGTGCCAGCAGCCAAGATCAGTACAGGGAAGCTTTCTTT
cdr3_aa: CASSQDQYREAFF

j_call: TRBJ1-1
d_call: .
v_call: TRBV6-5
clone_size: .
cdr3_nt: TGTGCCAGCAGGAACCCGAACACTGAAGCTTTCTTT
cdr3_aa: CASRNPNTEAFF

j_call: TRBJ1-1
d_call: TRBD1
v_call: TRBV9
clone_size: .
cdr3_nt: TGTGCCAGCGGACGAGACAGGGTTGGGACTGAAGCTTTCTTT
cdr3_aa: CASGRDRVGTEAFF

j_call: TRBJ2-7
d_call: .
v_call: TRBV27
clone_size: .
cdr3_nt: TGTGCCAGCAGGTTACAGCGGAGCTACGAGCAGTACTTC
cdr3_aa: CASRLQRSYEQYF

j_call: TRBJ2-6
d_call: .
v_call: TRBV29-1
clone_size: .
cdr3_nt: TGCAGCGTCGCGGGCTCTGGGGCCAACGTCCTGACTTTC
cdr3_aa: CSVAGSGANVLTF

j_call: TRBJ2-1
d_call: TRBD1
v_call: TRBV27
clone_size: .
cdr3_nt: TGTGCCAGCTTCACAGGGGGCGGGGAGGCAGGTTTTACCTACAATGAGCAGTTCTTC
cdr3_aa: CASFTGGGEAGFTYNEQFF

j_call: TRBJ2-5
d_call: .
v_call: TRBV9
clone_size: .
cdr3_nt: TGTGCCAGCAGGGGAGATGGGGAGACCCAGTACTTC
cdr3_aa: CASRGDGETQYF

j_call: TRBJ1-3
d_call: .
v_call: TRBV7-2
clone_size: .
cdr3_nt: TGTGCCAGCAGCTTGGGGGAAAACTCTGGAAACACCATATATTTT
cdr3_aa: CASSLGENSGNTIYF

j_call: TRBJ2-7
d_call: TRBD2
v_call: TRBV28
clone_size: .
cdr3_nt: TGTGCCAGCGATAGCGGGGTTTCCTACGAGCAGTACTTC
cdr3_aa: CASDSGVSYEQYF

j_call: TRBJ1-1
d_call: TRBD1
v_call: TRBV6-5
clone_size: .
cdr3_nt: TGTGCCAGCGGCCAGACAGGGATGAGCACTGAAGCTTTCTTT
cdr3_aa: CASGQTGMSTEAFF

j_call: TRBJ2-7
d_call: TRBD1
v_call: TRBV7-2
clone_size: few
cdr3_nt: TGTGCCAGCAGCTTAGGGGGGACAGGGGGCTACGAGCAGTACTTC
cdr3_aa: CASSLGGTGGYEQYF

j_call: TRBJ1-2
d_call: TRBD1
v_call: TRBV5-1
clone_size: .
cdr3_nt: TGCGCCAGCGCGGGACAGGGAGATGGCTACACCTTC
cdr3_aa: CASAGQGDGYTF

j_call: TRBJ1-5
d_call: .
v_call: TRBV29-1
clone_size: .
cdr3_nt: TGCAGCGTTGAATCAGGGCTCAATCAGCCCCAGCATTTT
cdr3_aa: CSVESGLNQPQHF

j_call: TRBJ2-1
d_call: .
v_call: TRBV30
clone_size: few
cdr3_nt: TGTGCCTGGAGGGTCGTCAATGAGCAGTTCTTC
cdr3_aa: CAWRVVNEQFF

j_call: TRBJ1-2
d_call: TRBD1
v_call: TRBV2
clone_size: once
cdr3_nt: TGTGCCAGCAGTGACTCCGGACAGGGGGCGCGCCGTGGCTACACCTTC
cdr3_aa: CASSDSGQGARRGYTF

j_call: TRBJ2-7
d_call: .
v_call: TRBV30
clone_size: .
cdr3_nt: TGTGCCTGGAGTGTACTGGGGACAAGCGAGCAGTACTTC
cdr3_aa: CAWSVLGTSEQYF

j_call: TRBJ2-6
d_call: .
v_call: TRBV19
clone_size: .
cdr3_nt: TGTGCCACCTCAGCGGGACACTCTGGGGCCAACGTCCTGACTTTC
cdr3_aa: CATSAGHSGANVLTF

j_call: TRBJ2-2
d_call: TRBD2
v_call: TRBV4-2
clone_size: .
cdr3_nt: TGTGCCAGCAGCCGGGGAGGACTAGCGGGAGCCAACGGGGAGCTGTTTTTT
cdr3_aa: CASSRGGLAGANGELFF

j_call: TRBJ1-3
d_call: .
v_call: TRBV30
clone_size: .
cdr3_nt: TGTGCCTGGAGTGAACTCAGGTCCTCTGGAAACACCATATATTTT
cdr3_aa: CAWSELRSSGNTIYF

j_call: TRBJ1-2
d_call: .
v_call: TRBV9
clone_size: .
cdr3_nt: TGTGCCAGCAGCGTGGACGTAAACTATGGCTACACCTTC
cdr3_aa: CASSVDVNYGYTF

j_call: TRBJ2-5
d_call: .
v_call: TRBV6-1
clone_size: .
cdr3_nt: TGTGCCAGCAGTGAATCATTAAGGATGACCCAGTACTTC
cdr3_aa: CASSESLRMTQYF

j_call: TRBJ2-1
d_call: TRBD2
v_call: TRBV9
clone_size: .
cdr3_nt: TGTGCCAGCAGCGGAAGCGGGGGGGCCAGGAATGAGCAGTTCTTC
cdr3_aa: CASSGSGGARNEQFF

j_call: TRBJ2-1
d_call: .
v_call: TRBV11-2
clone_size: .
cdr3_nt: TGTGCCAGCAGCCGCGGCAATGAGCAGTTCTTC
cdr3_aa: CASSRGNEQFF

j_call: TRBJ2-3
d_call: .
v_call: TRBV6-4
clone_size: .
cdr3_nt: TGTGCCAGCAGCCAATACAGGGAAAGCACAGATACGCAGTATTTT
cdr3_aa: CASSQYRESTDTQYF